This T cell receptor beta chain was identified during a study of T cell responses to AZD1222 COVID-19 vaccine. TCRdb's copy holds only in-frame clones and misses some; the assay was immunoSEQ multiplex PCR. The table shows about 80,000 clones, with less than 95% occurring only once. Comments on this clone: The antigen is not known.

Study results and limitations: Elevations in Spike-specific TCR breadth and depth followed administration of two AZD1222 doses. Donors, mostly white British, included more females; clonal diversity was possibly underestimated.

This CDR3 comprises 12 residues. With V trimmed by 3 bases and J by 8 bases, 1 base remained unmatched. Second doses were pooled across both intervals (about 4 or about 12 weeks). The source was peripheral blood, collected 28 days after the second AZD1222 dose. This chain joins TRBV12-3 or TRBV12-4 and TRBJ2-1; the match to TRBD2 covers 7 bases. This sequence originates from an adult who received the AZD1222 COVID-19 vaccine. The CDR3 protein is CASSFSGDEQFF. The CDR3 DNA sequence: TGTGCCAGCAGTTTCAGCGGGGATGAGCAGTTCTTC.